One sample yielded the 28 T cell receptor beta chains listed below, sequenced in a study of T cells in Graves' hyperthyroidism and ophthalmopathy. Template material for amplifying TCR beta CDR3 regions consisted of RNA transcripts. The HTBI primer set drove a first-round RT-PCR of the TCR CDR3. TCRdb passed the multiplex PCR reads through MiXCR, listing each CDR3 protein once. Here the sample spans over 400,000 distinct CDR3 sequences, about 20% being singletons. The sequenced sample consisted of blood. All receptors come from a woman between 65 and 79 years old with Graves' ophthalmopathy.

This clonotype has just a few counts. In DNA, the CDR3 is TGTGCCAGCAGCGTAGATAGGGGGTCGGCAGATACGCAGTATTTT. It is translated as CASSVDRGSADTQYF. The chain combines TRBV9 with TRBJ2-3, with D possibly matching TRBD1 (6 bases). V gave up 0 bases and J gave up 4 bases, with 12 bases separating them. Looked up from germline, CDR1 is SGDLS and CDR2 is YYNGEE. CDR3 length equals 15 residues.

This clonotype was observed a handful of times. The V and J genes are TRBV12-5 and TRBJ2-4; 8 nucleotides align to TRBD2. Germline V gives CDR1 LGHNT, CDR2 FRNRAP. V was pared by 2 bases and J by 7 bases, with 7 bases of the junction left unmatched. CDR3 length equals 15 residues. The chain's CDR3 is CASGLPGGPANIQYF. The CDR3 coding sequence is TGTGCTAGTGGTTTGCCGGGAGGGCCCGCCAACATTCAGTACTTC. Drawing the rest from reference TRBV12-5 and TRBJ2-4, the complete variable domain is DARVTQTPRHKVTEMGQEVTMRCQPILGHNTVFWYRQTMMQGLELLAYFRNRAPLDDSGMPKDRFSAEMPDATLATLKIQPSEPRDSAVYFCASGLPGGPANIQYFGAGTRLSVL.

This clonotype has ten or more counts. The chain is built from TRBV11-2 and TRBJ2-7; 8 nucleotides match TRBD2. CDR1 is SGHAT and CDR2 is FQNNGV in the germline V gene. After removal of 5 bases from V and 3 bases from J, the junction contained 9 bases not matched to a gene. The CDR3 covers 15 residues. CDR3 sequence (DNA): TGTGCCAGCAGCGGCCCGGGACTAGAGCACTACGAGCAGTACTTC. Its translation is CASSGPGLEHYEQYF.

The chain links TRBV7-3 to TRBJ1-1, with 8 nucleotides matching TRBD1. Germline V gene lookup returns CDR1 SGHTA and CDR2 FQGTGA. The V gene end was trimmed by 6 bases and the J gene end by 3 bases; junction bases not matched to a gene: 6. The CDR3 extends over 14 amino acids. The CDR3 protein is CASSRQGADTEAFF. The CDR3 bases are TGTGCCAGCAGTCGTCAGGGGGCTGACACTGAAGCTTTCTTT.

This clonotype was seen a few times. V and J are TRBV30 and TRBJ2-7; D gene unclear. The CDR3 covers 12 residues. Germline CDR1 is GTSNPN and CDR2 is SVGIG (reference sequence). With 1 base removed from V and 3 bases from J, the gap between germline ends came to 7 bases. CDR3 sequence: CAWSDSYYEQYF. CDR3 DNA: TGTGCCTGGAGTGACAGTTACTACGAGCAGTACTTC.

This chain links TRBV20-1 with TRBJ2-5, with a tentative D call TRBD2 (5 bases). CDR3 length equals 11 residues. Looked up from germline, CDR1 is DFQATT and CDR2 is SNEGSKA (reference sequence). V lost 0 bases to trimming and J lost 13 bases, with 12 bases between them. The CDR3, as DNA: TGCAGTGCTAGAGATGAGGGCCCGGGGTACTTC. It translates to CSARDEGPGYF.

A few counts support this clonotype. The V and J genes are TRBV14 and TRBJ2-2; D not resolved. In germline, CDR1 is SGHDN, CDR2 FVKESK. V was trimmed by 7 bases and J by 8 bases, leaving 14 bases between them. This CDR3 contains 13 residues. CDR3 sequence reads: CASTSVIRGELFF. The CDR3 DNA reads as TGTGCCAGCACCTCTGTGATCCGGGGGGAGCTGTTTTTT.

This clonotype was recorded a few times. The rearrangement joins TRBV7-9 to TRBJ1-1; no definite D call. This CDR3 contains 13 residues. Germline V CDR1 and CDR2: SEHNR, FQNEAQ (reference sequence). Trimming pared 0 bases from V and 3 bases from J, leaving 5 bases between. The CDR3 DNA follows: TGTGCCAGCAGCTTAGCAAGTTACACTGAAGCTTTCTTT. This codes for CASSLASYTEAFF. The variable domain in full, completed from reference TRBV7-9 and TRBJ1-1, reads DTGVSQNPRHKITKRGQNVTFRCDPISEHNRLYWYRQTLGQGPEFLTYFQNEAQLEKSRLLSDRFSAERPKGSFSTLEIQRTEQGDSAMYLCASSLASYTEAFFGQGTRLTVV.

This clonotype was seen repeatedly, ten times or more. The rearrangement uses TRBV5-1 and TRBJ2-2; a possible D gene is TRBD1 (5 bases). CDR3 length equals 14 residues. Per germline, CDR1 SGHRS and CDR2 YFSETQ. Trimming stripped 4 bases from V and 5 bases from J, with 12 bases between. CDR3 sequence reads: CASSPIGATGELFF. DNA of the CDR3: TGCGCCAGCAGCCCCATTGGGGCGACCGGGGAGCTGTTTTTT.

This clonotype was observed many times. The J gene is TRBJ1-6, the V gene TRBV7-2, with D possibly matching TRBD1 (5 bases). V was cut by 1 base and J by 15 bases, with 13 bases left in between. Looked up from germline, CDR1 is SGHTA and CDR2 is FQGNSA. CDR3 length: 13 residues. CDR3 sequence (DNA): TGTGCCAGCAGCTTAGGGCGAGAAGGGGTCCTCCACTTT. As protein: CASSLGREGVLHF. The whole variable domain, remainder taken from reference TRBV7-2 and TRBJ1-6, is GAGVSQSPSNKVTEKGKDVELRCDPISGHTALYWYRQSLGQGLEFLIYFQGNSAPDKSGLPSDRFSAERTGGSVSTLTIQRTQQEDSAVYLCASSLGREGVLHFGNGTRLTVT.

This clonotype showed up just a few times. V and J are TRBV30 and TRBJ2-3; 12 nucleotides line up with TRBD2. J gave up 5 bases and V 5 bases, and 5 bases lay outside the gene matches. From germline, CDR1 is GTSNPN and CDR2 SVGIG (reference sequence). This CDR3 has 14 amino acids. CDR3 amino acids: CAWGLAGMLDTQYF. As DNA, the CDR3 is TGTGCCTGGGGACTAGCGGGAATGTTAGATACGCAGTATTTT.

This clonotype showed up just a few times. J is TRBJ2-7 and V is TRBV12-3 or TRBV12-4; 12 bases are shared with TRBD2. The V gene end was trimmed by 2 bases and the J gene end by 9 bases; junction bases not matched to a gene: 8. The CDR3 consists of 15 residues. The CDR3 protein is CASSLLAGGPIGQYF. The CDR3 DNA reads as TGTGCCAGCAGTTTACTAGCGGGAGGGCCTATCGGGCAGTACTTC.

The V and J genes are TRBV3-1 and TRBJ2-5, with 9 positions matching TRBD2. Trimming removed 0 bases from V and 4 bases from J; junction bases left unmatched: 6. Germline CDR1 and CDR2: LGHDT and YNNKEL (reference sequence). The CDR3 loop spans 16 amino acids. CDR3 region: CASSQDLAGLGETQYF. CDR3 bases: TGTGCCAGCAGCCAAGATCTAGCGGGGCTTGGAGAGACCCAGTACTTC.

V gene TRBV7-9 combines with J gene TRBJ2-7; 7 nucleotides line up with TRBD1. In germline, CDR1 is SEHNR, CDR2 FQNEAQ (reference sequence). The CDR3 is 13 residues long. V was pared by 1 base and J by 6 bases, with 3 bases of the junction left unmatched. The DNA of the CDR3 is TGTGCCAGCAGCTTAGTGACAGGGACCGAGCAGTACTTC. This encodes CASSLVTGTEQYF.

The chain employs TRBV2 and TRBJ2-7; 8 bases fit TRBD1. V lost 8 bases to trimming and J lost 5 bases; unmatched junction nucleotides: 5. The germline V gene encodes CDR1 SNHLY and CDR2 FYNNEI. The CDR3 is 12 amino acids. The CDR3 DNA follows: TGTGCCAGCGGACAGGGCGCCCACGAGCAGTACTTC. This sequence encodes CASGQGAHEQYF.

This sequence joins TRBV20-1 and TRBJ2-2; D not certain. From germline, CDR1 is DFQATT and CDR2 SNEGSKA (reference sequence). The CDR3 covers 15 residues. Between the trimmed V and J ends, which lost 6 bases and 1 base, there was a span of 15 bases. The CDR3 region is CSARGTAQNTGELFF. The CDR3 DNA sequence: TGCAGTGCCCGCGGAACAGCACAGAACACCGGGGAGCTGTTTTTT.

J is TRBJ2-7 and V is TRBV6-9, with 7 nucleotides matching TRBD2. J was trimmed by 1 base and V by 3 bases; bases with no gene match: 9. Germline V gives CDR1 MNHGY, CDR2 SVAAGI. The CDR3 has 16 amino acids. CDR3: CASSYPPREASYEQYF. CDR3 sequence (DNA): TGTGCCAGCAGTTACCCGCCCCGGGAGGCTTCCTACGAGCAGTACTTC.

Only a few counts were recorded for this clonotype. The V gene is TRBV7-2, the J gene TRBJ1-1, with 8 bases identical to TRBD1. The CDR3 length is 17 residues. V lost 1 base and J lost 3; bases outside the gene matches: 10. Per the germline V gene, CDR1 is SGHTA and CDR2 is FQGNSA. The CDR3, as DNA: TGTGCCAGCAGCTTAGACCGGGACAGGCAGGGGGACACTGAAGCTTTCTTT. This encodes CASSLDRDRQGDTEAFF. The entire variable domain, with the rest obtained from reference TRBV7-2 and TRBJ1-1, is as follows: GAGVSQSPSNKVTEKGKDVELRCDPISGHTALYWYRQSLGQGLEFLIYFQGNSAPDKSGLPSDRFSAERTGGSVSTLTIQRTQQEDSAVYLCASSLDRDRQGDTEAFFGQGTRLTVV.

This clonotype was counted at least ten times. CDR3 in amino acids: CASSLDPAGLQYF. The CDR3 coding sequence is TGTGCCAGCAGCTTAGATCCAGCGGGATTGCAGTATTTT. The chain is built from TRBV11-2 and TRBJ2-3; TRBD2 aligns across 7 bases. Germline V gene lookup returns CDR1 SGHAT and CDR2 FQNNGV. This CDR3 region has 13 residues. The J segment lost 11 bases and the V segment lost 0 bases, leaving 5 bases of the junction unmatched. Variable domain in full (rest from reference TRBV11-2 and TRBJ2-3): EAGVAQSPRYKIIEKRQSVAFWCNPISGHATLYWYQQILGQGPKLLIQFQNNGVVDDSQLPKDRFSAERLKGVDSTLKIQPAKLEDSAVYLCASSLDPAGLQYFGPGTRLTVL.

In this sample, this clonotype turned up a few times. The J gene is TRBJ1-2, the V gene TRBV28; D call uncertain. The CDR3 sequence is 14 residues long. Trimming stripped 3 bases from V and 4 bases from J, with 12 bases between. Germline CDR1 and CDR2: MDHEN and SYDVKM. The CDR3 coding sequence is TGTGCCAGCAGTTTCCCGTTGACGGCCTATGGCTACACCTTC. It translates to CASSFPLTAYGYTF.

This sequence joins TRBV9 and TRBJ2-3; 11 positions match TRBD1. J lost 3 bases, V lost 6 bases, and 6 bases had no gene match. Germline lookup yields CDR1 SGDLS and CDR2 YYNGEE. The CDR3 loop spans 15 amino acids. The CDR3 loop is CASKPGQGATDTQYF. Here the CDR3 DNA reads TGTGCCAGCAAACCCGGACAGGGGGCAACAGATACGCAGTATTTT.

The table lists this clonotype with many counts. V and J are TRBV2 and TRBJ1-1, with a possible D match to TRBD1 (6 bases). Trimming left V 6 bases short and J 4 bases short, with 15 bases between. CDR3 length: 14 residues. CDR1 and CDR2 (germline): SNHLY, FYNNEI. In nucleotides, the CDR3 is TGTGCCAGCAGCCCGGGGGACACTAGCACTGAAGCTTTCTTT. Its translation is CASSPGDTSTEAFF.

About this clonotype itself: A clone one base away is much larger, so this may be a read error. The rearrangement joins TRBV12-3 or TRBV12-4 to TRBJ2-5, with 12 nucleotides matching TRBD1. V shed 8 bases, J shed 4 bases, and the junction held 8 bases outside the gene matches. CDR3 length: 15 residues. DNA of the CDR3: TGTGCCAGCGGTTGGGGACAGGGGGCGGGAGAGACCCAGTACTTC. Encoded protein: CASGWGQGAGETQYF.

In this sample, this clonotype turned up a few times. This chain links TRBV19 with TRBJ2-3; D remains unclear. This CDR3 has 12 amino acids. Germline V lookup: CDR1 LNHDA, CDR2 SQIVND (reference sequence). The ends were cut back, 1 base at V and 5 bases at J, with 4 bases in the middle. The CDR3 DNA is TGTGCCAGTAGTATAGGAAGAGATACGCAGTATTTT. It is translated as CASSIGRDTQYF.

For this clonotype: A much bigger clone sits one base away, suggesting this may be a read error. The rearrangement links TRBV20-1 to TRBJ2-7; 7 positions agree with TRBD2. Germline lookup yields CDR1 DFQATT and CDR2 SNEGSKA (reference sequence). This CDR3 has 13 residues. The CDR3 sequence: CSARASGSCEQYF. The CDR3 DNA sequence: TGCAGTGCTAGGGCTAGCGGTTCCTGCGAGCAGTACTTC.

This clonotype was seen only a few times. V usage is TRBV6-5 and J usage is TRBJ2-7; D uncertain. V was clipped by 0 bases and J by 5 bases, with 5 bases between them. The CDR3 extends over 12 amino acids. CDR1 and CDR2 (germline): MNHEY, SVGAGI. Written as DNA, the CDR3 is TGTGCCAGCAGTTACTCTCGGGACGAGCAGTACTTC. Encoded protein: CASSYSRDEQYF.

This clonotype was found many times. The chain uses TRBV12-3 or TRBV12-4 and TRBJ2-1; D gene uncertain. The length of the CDR3 is 11 residues. V gave up 2 bases and J gave up 12 bases, with 8 bases separating them. CDR3 coding DNA: TGTGCCAGCAGTTTACGAGTTGTGCAGTTCTTC. This encodes CASSLRVVQFF.

A few counts support this clonotype. The chain has TRBV4-1 and TRBJ2-3; no reliable D call. V lost 4 bases to trimming and J lost 6 bases, with 14 bases between them. The CDR3 totals 14 residues. The germline CDR1 and CDR2 sequences are MGHRA and YSYEKL. The CDR3 coding sequence is TGCGCCAGCAGCCCGCTTCAACTGGAGGATACGCAGTATTTT. It yields the protein CASSPLQLEDTQYF.